The 5 T cell receptor beta chains reported below all come from one sample, sequenced in a study of cytomegalovirus exposure and HLA in healthy donors. Primers: 60 Vbeta forward and 13 Jbeta reverse. The data were produced by immunoSEQ multiplex PCR, yet TCRdb's version contains in-frame clones alone and is incomplete. The sample includes approximately 150,000 clones, over 60% of them seen just once. The sequencing sample was made of PBMCs. The receptor source for this set is a woman in her thirties in good health and CMV-seropositive.

About this clone: At one end the junction does not follow the germline gene, possibly because of a read error. This chain joins TRBV10-3 and TRBJ2-5; possibly TRBD1 for D (6 bases). Germline V gene sequence: CDR1 ENHRY, CDR2 SYGVKD. The CDR3 extends over 13 amino acids. The CDR3 DNA is TGTGCCATCCGGCTGTCAGGGGAAGAGATCCAGTACTTC. Residues: CAIRLSGEEIQYF.

Of note for this clone: This CDR3 is also generated by other DNA sequences in the sample. The chain carries TRBV7-9 and TRBJ1-1; D is possibly TRBD1 (5 bases). Trimming took off 5 bases at V and 10 bases at J, with 20 bases between the two ends. Germline lookup yields CDR1 SEHNR and CDR2 FQNEAQ (reference sequence). This CDR3 has 14 residues. The chain's CDR3 is CASSPPGPLRGAFF. The CDR3 coding sequence is TGTGCCAGCAGCCCCCCGGGCCCCCTAAGGGGAGCTTTCTTT.

The chain couples TRBV27 to TRBJ1-2; 7 nucleotides line up with TRBD1. The CDR3 has 15 residues. V trimming: 6 bases; J trimming: 1 base; junction bases outside the gene matches: 8. Germline V lookup: CDR1 MNHEY, CDR2 SMNVEV (reference sequence). The CDR3 reads CASSLDQGVNYGYTF. The CDR3 DNA reads TGTGCCAGCAGCCTTGATCAGGGGGTTAACTATGGCTACACCTTC.

CDR3 DNA: TGTGCCAGCAGTGAATGGCGGGGAAGCGAGCAGTTCTTC. It is translated as CASSEWRGSEQFF. The chain joins TRBV25-1 to TRBJ2-1, with D perhaps matching TRBD2 (6 bases). The germline gives CDR1 MGHDK, CDR2 SYGVNS. Between the trimmed V and J ends, which lost 1 base and 10 bases, there was a span of 11 bases. CDR3 size: 13 residues.

This chain connects TRBV5-1 to TRBJ1-5, with a weak D call TRBD1 (5 bases). The CDR3 runs 15 residues. Germline V lookup: CDR1 SGHRS, CDR2 YFSETQ. V lost 4 bases and J 2 bases, leaving 13 bases between the germline ends. CDR3 bases: TGCGCCAGCAGCCCTGAAGGGGCGGGCAATCAGCCCCAGCATTTT. This gives the protein CASSPEGAGNQPQHF.